This T cell receptor (beta chain) derives from a study of blood T cell repertoires in COVID-19. The overall study: The origin of the acute and convalescent COVID-19 samples was the United States, Italy and Spain.

In the original workflow: Amplification from reference gene primers served as the basis for estimated nucleated cell counts. Using immunoSEQ multiplex PCR, the repertoire was profiled, and TCRdb retains in-frame clones only, with some absent. The V and J calls and clone size were taken over from that table, and D and trimming were inferred from the DNA. This sample yields approximately 300,000 clones, of which about 92% are seen a single time; around 20% belongs to the top ten. Trimming left V 4 bases short and J 5 bases short, with 10 bases between. The CDR3 has 13 amino acids. CDR1 SGHNT and CDR2 YYREEE come from the germline V gene (reference sequence).

The sequence derives from a woman in her twenties or thirties who had recovered from COVID-19. The genes are TRBV5-4 and TRBJ1-5; D is ambiguous. Sequencing was carried out using PBMCs or T cells enriched from blood (not recorded which). In DNA, the CDR3 is TGTGCCAGCAGCACGGGGTGGGATCAGCCCCAGCATTTT. This codes for CASSTGWDQPQHF.